A single sample is the source of the 7 T cell receptor beta chains below, sequenced in a study of shared clonotypes between healthy human individuals (dated by TCRdb to 2020 to 2022). Libraries were prepared through the immunoSEQ multiplex PCR assay. This immuneACCESS table, as held by TCRdb, lists in-frame sequences with V and J called but not all clones. Of the missing ones, under half trace to an unresolved V gene in checked studies; the others have no known cause. The sample data list more than 2,000,000 clones, and more than 90% of these were observed just once. Roughly 0.14% of the sample comes from the top ten. The sequenced material came from naive CD4+ T cells sorted from blood. The intended sense of this specimen's cell subset or site label: CD45RA+ positively selected. These receptors were collected from a man aged 18-30 years in good health.

The V gene is TRBV7-9, the J gene TRBJ2-2; possibly TRBD1 for D (5 bases). Germline V CDR1 and CDR2: SEHNR, FQNEAQ (reference sequence). V was clipped by 6 bases and J by 3 bases, with 11 bases between them. This CDR3 comprises 14 residues. The CDR3, as DNA: TGTGCCAGCAGTGGCAGGGTCGACACCGGGGAGCTGTTTTTT. This codes for CASSGRVDTGELFF. Variable domain in full (rest from reference TRBV7-9 and TRBJ2-2): DTGVSQNPRHKITKRGQNVTFRCDPISEHNRLYWYRQTLGQGPEFLTYFQNEAQLEKSRLLSDRFSAERPKGSFSTLEIQRTEQGDSAMYLCASSGRVDTGELFFGEGSRLTVL.

CDR3 residues: CAWSRDPIQETQYF. The CDR3 DNA follows: TGTGCCTGGAGCCGAGACCCAATCCAAGAGACCCAGTACTTC. This chain uses TRBV30 with TRBJ2-5; D is unclear. The CDR3 is made up of 14 amino acids. CDR1 is GTSNPN, CDR2 SVGIG, per germline (reference sequence). V gave up 3 bases and J gave up 1 base, with 12 bases separating them.

The chain has TRBV6-1 and TRBJ2-7, with TRBD2 as a possible D gene (5 bases). With 5 bases removed from V and 2 bases from J, the gap between germline ends came to 10 bases. Germline loops: CDR1 MNHNS, CDR2 SASEGT. This CDR3 comprises 13 residues. CDR3 protein: CASSIGSTYEQYF. CDR3 coding DNA: TGTGCCAGCAGTATAGGGAGCACCTACGAGCAGTACTTC.

The chain recombines TRBV6-1 with TRBJ2-1, with 10 bases fitting TRBD2. The CDR3 length is 16 residues. CDR1 MNHNS and CDR2 SASEGT come from the germline V gene. J gave up 0 bases and V 2 bases, and 1 base lay outside the gene matches. The CDR3 spells CASSEQRGGSYNEQFF. As DNA, the CDR3 is TGTGCCAGCAGTGAACAGCGGGGGGGCTCCTACAATGAGCAGTTCTTC.

This chain connects TRBV7-6 to TRBJ2-1; TRBD2 matches at 9 bases. V was pared by 5 bases and J by 6 bases, with 11 bases of the junction left unmatched. Germline CDR1 SGHVS, CDR2 FNYEAQ. The CDR3 spans 16 residues. CDR3 bases: TGTGCCAGCAGCCCTACGGGACTAGCTGCGGCCAATGAGCAGTTCTTC. Its translation: CASSPTGLAAANEQFF.

This sequence joins TRBV28 and TRBJ2-3; possible D gene TRBD2, 7 bases. The CDR3 length is 17 residues. V lost 1 base and J lost 2, with 16 bases in between. The germline V gene has CDR1 MDHEN and CDR2 SYDVKM. CDR3 in amino acids: CASSLLGGRDSTDTQYF. The CDR3 region has the DNA TGTGCCAGCAGTTTATTGGGGGGGCGCGATTCCACAGATACGCAGTATTTT.

This clone was observed a handful of times. Here the CDR3 reads CAWSVGQLLLSGHEEAFF. The CDR3 bases are TGTGCCTGGAGTGTTGGACAGCTACTACTGAGCGGGCACGAAGAAGCTTTCTTT. The chain uses TRBV30 and TRBJ1-1, with a tentative D call TRBD1 (6 bases). V shed 0 bases and J shed 8 bases, with 28 bases lying between them. There are 18 residues in the CDR3. The V gene's germline CDR1 is GTSNPN and CDR2 SVGIG (reference sequence).